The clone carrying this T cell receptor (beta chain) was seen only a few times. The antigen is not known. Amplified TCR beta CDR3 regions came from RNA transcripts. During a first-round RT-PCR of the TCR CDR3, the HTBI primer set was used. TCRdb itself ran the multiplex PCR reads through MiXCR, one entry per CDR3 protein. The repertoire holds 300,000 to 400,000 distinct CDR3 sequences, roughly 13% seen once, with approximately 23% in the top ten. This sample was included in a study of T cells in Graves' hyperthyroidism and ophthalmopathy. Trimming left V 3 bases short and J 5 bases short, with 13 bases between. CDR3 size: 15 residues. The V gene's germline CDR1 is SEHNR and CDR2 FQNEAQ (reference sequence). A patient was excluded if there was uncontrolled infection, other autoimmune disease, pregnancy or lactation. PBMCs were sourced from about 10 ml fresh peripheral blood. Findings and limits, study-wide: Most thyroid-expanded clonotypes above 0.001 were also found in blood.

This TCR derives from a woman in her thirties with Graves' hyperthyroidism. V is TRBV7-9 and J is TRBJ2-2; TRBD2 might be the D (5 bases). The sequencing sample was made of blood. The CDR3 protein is CASSFHEGDTGELFF. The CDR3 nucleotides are TGTGCCAGCAGCTTTCACGAGGGAGATACCGGGGAGCTGTTTTTT.